This T cell receptor beta chain was found in a study of blood T cell repertoires in COVID-19. In the study overall: COVID-19 samples from acute and convalescent phases originated in the United States, Italy and Spain. The analysed material was cDNA or gDNA that came from T cells, B-cell-depleted T cells, or PBMCs.

In the authors' methods: Amplifying reference gene primers gave estimates of nucleated cell counts. Data came from immunoSEQ multiplex PCR; TCRdb stores just in-frame clones and leaves some out. The V and J calls and the clone size are those of that table, but D and trimming were determined from the DNA. The data contain about 110,000 clones, around 83% of them seen just once; the ten biggest clones take up around 3.4%. This CDR3 is 14 amino acids long. Germline V CDR1 and CDR2: MNHEY, SMNVEV (reference sequence). V lost 6 bases and J lost 2; bases outside the gene matches: 3. Sequencing input: peripheral blood. This clonotype was obtained from a man in his forties or fifties with acute or convalescent COVID-19. The rearrangement uses TRBV27 and TRBJ2-7; 11 bases align to TRBD1. CDR3 nucleotides: TGTGCCAGCAGAACGGACAGGGGGCCCTACGAGCAGTACTTC. Translated: CASRTDRGPYEQYF.